This T cell receptor (beta chain) is drawn from a study of CD8+ T cells in alopecia areata. This clone was found a few times. Its matching antigen is unknown. Other nucleotide sequences from this sample produce the same CDR3. Study observations and caveats: Normal scalp had lower clonality than lesional scalp, with alopecia totalis/universalis lesions showing this most strongly.

RNA was extracted and reverse transcribed into cDNA as the sequencing template. Data came from immunoSEQ multiplex PCR; TCRdb stores just in-frame clones and leaves some out. The table lists roughly 120,000 clones, approximately 58% of them singletons. The sorting of PBMCs gave CD4+ and CD8+ T cells. Deletions cut 6 bases from V and 4 bases from J, with 12 bases between. Germline V lookup: CDR1 SQVTM, CDR2 ANQGSEA. The CDR3 loop spans 12 amino acids. The specimen was CD4+ T cells sorted from blood. The chain links TRBV29-1 to TRBJ1-1; no clear D gene. The receptor comes from a human donor in good health. In DNA, the CDR3 is TGCAGCGTCGTACCCCTAGGCACTGAAGCTTTCTTT. This gives the protein CSVVPLGTEAFF.